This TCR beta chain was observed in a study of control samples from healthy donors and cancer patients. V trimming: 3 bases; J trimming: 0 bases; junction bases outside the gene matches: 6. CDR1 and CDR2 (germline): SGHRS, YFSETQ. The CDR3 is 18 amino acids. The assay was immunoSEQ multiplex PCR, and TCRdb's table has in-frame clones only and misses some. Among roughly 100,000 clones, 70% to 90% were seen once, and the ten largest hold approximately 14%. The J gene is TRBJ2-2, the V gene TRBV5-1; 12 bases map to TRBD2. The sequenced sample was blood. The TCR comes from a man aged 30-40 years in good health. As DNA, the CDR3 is TGCGCCAGCAGCTGGAGACTAGCGGGAGCCGCGAACACCGGGGAGCTGTTTTTT. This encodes CASSWRLAGAANTGELFF.